This T cell receptor (beta chain) is from a study of CD8 T cells in Susac syndrome. Reverse transcription of 0.5 to 1 ug RNA was performed with random hexamers. TCRdb called the immunoSEQ multiplex PCR reads again in MiXCR, with one record for every CDR3 protein. The sample records tens of thousands of distinct CDR3 sequences, under 95% being singletons. This TCR derives from a human donor with Susac syndrome. Material for sequencing was CD8+ T cells from PBMCs.

CDR3 in amino acids: CASSGQADGNYGYTF. In DNA, the CDR3 is TGTGCCAGCAGCGGACAGGCGGACGGGAACTATGGCTACACCTTC. This rearrangement joins TRBV12-3 or TRBV12-4 to TRBJ1-2, with 7 bases fitting TRBD1. Losses at the gene ends were 6 bases for V and 2 bases for J; bases not matched to a gene: 9. The length of the CDR3 is 15 residues.